A single sample is the source of the 18 T cell receptor beta chains below, sequenced in a study of T cell responses to AZD1222 COVID-19 vaccine. Sequenced by immunoSEQ multiplex PCR; TCRdb stores in-frame clones only, minus some. The profile covers 100,000 to 140,000 clones, with approximately 86% appearing a single time and approximately 4.5% taken by the ten largest. The source was peripheral blood, collected on day 0 of AZD1222 vaccination. The source of these receptors is an adult in good health.

The gene calls are TRBV14 and TRBJ1-1, with 9 bases aligning to TRBD1. V lost 6 bases and J lost 3; bases outside the gene matches: 11. The germline gives CDR1 SGHDN, CDR2 FVKESK. The CDR3 sequence is 16 residues long. The chain's CDR3 is CASSHGQGRWYTEAFF. In DNA form, the CDR3 reads TGTGCCAGCAGTCATGGACAGGGGAGGTGGTACACTGAAGCTTTCTTT.

The chain carries TRBV6-5 and TRBJ1-1; no clear D gene. This CDR3 region has 15 residues. V was shortened by 6 bases and J by 4 bases, with 18 bases between the two germline ends. Per the germline V gene, CDR1 is MNHEY and CDR2 is SVGAGI. The CDR3 bases are TGTGCCAGCAGCTCCAGCCGTCCTTGGAGCACTGAAGCTTTCTTT. This encodes CASSSSRPWSTEAFF.

This clone was recorded only once. The V and J genes are TRBV28 and TRBJ2-6; 13 nucleotides agree with TRBD2. Germline V gene sequence: CDR1 MDHEN, CDR2 SYDVKM. The CDR3 consists of 15 residues. The V segment lost 8 bases and the J segment 2 bases; nucleotides outside the gene matches: 0. The CDR3: CASGLAGAGANVLTF. The CDR3 DNA reads as TGTGCCAGCGGACTAGCGGGAGCTGGGGCCAACGTCCTGACTTTC.

This clone was counted a few times. The V gene is TRBV4-2, the J gene TRBJ2-7; maybe TRBD2 (6 bases). The CDR3 is 15 amino acids. CDR1 is LGHNA and CDR2 is YNFKEQ in the germline V gene. V was clipped by 0 bases and J by 5 bases, with 14 bases between them. This chain's CDR3 is CASSQETSPRDEQYF. The CDR3 nucleotides read TGTGCCAGCAGCCAAGAGACTAGTCCCAGGGACGAGCAGTACTTC.

V gene TRBV4-1 combines with J gene TRBJ2-6; D is unresolved. Trimming took 0 bases from V and 0 from J, leaving 6 bases between them. The CDR3 has 16 residues. Looked up from germline, CDR1 is MGHRA and CDR2 is YSYEKL. Here the CDR3 DNA reads TGCGCCAGCAGCCAAGAAGGAGCCTCTGGGGCCAACGTCCTGACTTTC. Protein sequence: CASSQEGASGANVLTF.

This clone has a handful of counts. The V gene is TRBV19, the J gene TRBJ2-5; weak D call: TRBD2 (6 bases). Germline lookup yields CDR1 LNHDA and CDR2 SQIVND (reference sequence). Between the trimmed V and J ends, which lost 4 bases and 4 bases, there was a span of 19 bases. The CDR3 consists of 16 residues. CDR3 sequence reads: CASSRVGGASGETQYF. The DNA of the CDR3 is TGTGCCAGTAGTAGAGTCGGGGGAGCATCCGGAGAGACCCAGTACTTC. Together with reference TRBV19 and TRBJ2-5, the CDR3 gives the full variable domain: DGGITQSPKYLFRKEGQNVTLSCEQNLNHDAMYWYRQDPGQGLRLIYYSQIVNDFQKGDIAEGYSVSREKKESFPLTVTSAQKNPTAFYLCASSRVGGASGETQYFGPGTRLLVL.

This clone appeared once. The chain joins TRBV23-1 to TRBJ2-7; the match to TRBD2 covers 8 bases. TRBV23-1 is reported as an ORF; its role is uncertain. The CDR3 sequence is 17 residues long. Trimming removed 2 bases from V and 2 bases from J; junction bases left unmatched: 11. CDR3 DNA sequence: TGCGCCAGCAGTCAACCTCGATACCGGGGGGGTACCTACGAGCAGTACTTC. Translating gives CASSQPRYRGGTYEQYF.

This chain links TRBV5-6 with TRBJ1-1, with TRBD1 matching 7 bases. Germline assignment: CDR1 SGHDT and CDR2 YYEEEE. The V gene end was trimmed by 3 bases and the J gene end by 5 bases; junction bases not matched to a gene: 10. This CDR3 has 15 residues. CDR3 loop: CASSWGDRVWTEAFF. Here the CDR3 DNA reads TGTGCCAGCAGCTGGGGCGACAGGGTTTGGACTGAAGCTTTCTTT.

The chain is built from TRBV28 and TRBJ1-5, with D perhaps TRBD1 (5 bases). Germline assignment: CDR1 MDHEN and CDR2 SYDVKM. The CDR3 sequence is 13 residues long. V lost 8 bases, J lost 8 bases, and 16 bases lay in between. The CDR3 sequence is CASLADKVKPQHF. The CDR3 coding sequence is TGTGCCAGCCTCGCGGACAAGGTAAAGCCCCAGCATTTT.

This sequence joins TRBV4-3 and TRBJ2-3; tentatively, D is TRBD1 or TRBD2 (5 bases each). The CDR3 is made up of 17 amino acids. Germline V gene data show CDR1 as LGHNA and CDR2 as YSLEER. V was shortened by 2 bases and J by 2 bases, with 17 bases between the two germline ends. CDR3 in DNA: TGCGCCAGCAGCCAACTCTCGGGACCGTTAATCACAGATACGCAGTATTTT. This gives the protein CASSQLSGPLITDTQYF.

The J gene is TRBJ1-1, the V gene TRBV4-3, with TRBD1 as a possible D gene (6 bases). The CDR3 contains 16 residues. V gave up 0 bases and J gave up 3 bases, with 14 bases separating them. Germline V gene sequence: CDR1 LGHNA, CDR2 YSLEER. CDR3 in amino acids: CASSQDRGLLDTEAFF. Here the CDR3 DNA reads TGCGCCAGCAGCCAAGATAGGGGGTTGTTAGACACTGAAGCTTTCTTT.

The chain has TRBV12-3 or TRBV12-4 and TRBJ1-2, with D possibly TRBD1 on 5 matching bases. The CDR3 has 11 amino acids. V lost 6 bases and J lost 8, with 10 bases in between. The CDR3 loop is CASSGAGGYTF. As DNA, the CDR3 is TGTGCCAGCAGCGGGGCTGGCGGCTACACCTTC.

The chain joins TRBV18 to TRBJ1-1; 11 bases map to TRBD1. V shed 2 bases and J 4 bases; nucleotides not matched to a gene: 6. Germline CDR1 reads KGHSH; CDR2 reads LQKENI. The CDR3 runs 16 residues. CDR3 protein: CASSPNGQGAATEAFF. In nucleotides, the CDR3 is TGTGCCAGCTCACCAAACGGACAGGGGGCGGCCACTGAAGCTTTCTTT.

The chain combines TRBV19 with TRBJ1-2; 11 positions agree with TRBD1. V was pared by 8 bases and J by 3 bases, with 8 bases of the junction left unmatched. The CDR3 length is 15 residues. Germline assignment: CDR1 LNHDA and CDR2 SQIVND (reference sequence). CDR3 sequence (DNA): TGTGCCAGTCGGGACAGGGGGATTCCTCACTATGGCTACACCTTC. Protein product: CASRDRGIPHYGYTF.

The V gene is TRBV19, the J gene TRBJ1-4, with D perhaps TRBD1 (6 bases). The CDR3 contains 15 residues. V was pared by 3 bases and J by 4 bases, with 12 bases between. Germline values: CDR1 LNHDA, CDR2 SQIVND (reference sequence). The CDR3 reads CASSMRRGSNEKLFF. The CDR3 nucleotides are TGTGCCAGTAGTATGAGAAGGGGGAGTAATGAAAAACTGTTTTTT. The complete variable domain, with remaining parts taken from reference TRBV19 and TRBJ1-4, reads DGGITQSPKYLFRKEGQNVTLSCEQNLNHDAMYWYRQDPGQGLRLIYYSQIVNDFQKGDIAEGYSVSREKKESFPLTVTSAQKNPTAFYLCASSMRRGSNEKLFFGSGTQLSVL.

The chain uses TRBV20-1 and TRBJ2-1; perhaps D is TRBD1 or TRBD2 (5 bases each). Germline lookup yields CDR1 DFQATT and CDR2 SNEGSKA (reference sequence). The CDR3 contains 11 residues. V was trimmed by 7 bases and J by 6 bases, leaving 10 bases between them. CDR3 residues: CSEAGTNEQFF. DNA of the CDR3: TGCAGTGAAGCCGGGACCAATGAGCAGTTCTTC.

As concerns this clone: One end of the junction fails to match germline, which may point to a read error. This rearrangement joins TRBV6-2 or TRBV6-3 to TRBJ1-5; tentatively, D is TRBD1 (6 bases). Germline V CDR1 and CDR2: MNHEY, SVGEGT. The CDR3 spans 15 residues. DNA for the CDR3: TGTGCCAGCAGTGACTCACAGGGTAGTTCGGAGCCCCAGCATTTT. Translated, it gives CASSDSQGSSEPQHF.

The rearrangement links TRBV7-8 to TRBJ2-5, with a possible D match to TRBD1 (7 bases). This CDR3 spans 16 amino acids. V was pared by 0 bases and J by 4 bases, with 15 bases between. The germline V gene encodes CDR1 SGHVS and CDR2 FQNEAQ. CDR3 loop: CASSLAIRQGGETQYF. The CDR3 DNA reads TGTGCCAGCAGCTTAGCGATACGACAGGGAGGAGAGACCCAGTACTTC.